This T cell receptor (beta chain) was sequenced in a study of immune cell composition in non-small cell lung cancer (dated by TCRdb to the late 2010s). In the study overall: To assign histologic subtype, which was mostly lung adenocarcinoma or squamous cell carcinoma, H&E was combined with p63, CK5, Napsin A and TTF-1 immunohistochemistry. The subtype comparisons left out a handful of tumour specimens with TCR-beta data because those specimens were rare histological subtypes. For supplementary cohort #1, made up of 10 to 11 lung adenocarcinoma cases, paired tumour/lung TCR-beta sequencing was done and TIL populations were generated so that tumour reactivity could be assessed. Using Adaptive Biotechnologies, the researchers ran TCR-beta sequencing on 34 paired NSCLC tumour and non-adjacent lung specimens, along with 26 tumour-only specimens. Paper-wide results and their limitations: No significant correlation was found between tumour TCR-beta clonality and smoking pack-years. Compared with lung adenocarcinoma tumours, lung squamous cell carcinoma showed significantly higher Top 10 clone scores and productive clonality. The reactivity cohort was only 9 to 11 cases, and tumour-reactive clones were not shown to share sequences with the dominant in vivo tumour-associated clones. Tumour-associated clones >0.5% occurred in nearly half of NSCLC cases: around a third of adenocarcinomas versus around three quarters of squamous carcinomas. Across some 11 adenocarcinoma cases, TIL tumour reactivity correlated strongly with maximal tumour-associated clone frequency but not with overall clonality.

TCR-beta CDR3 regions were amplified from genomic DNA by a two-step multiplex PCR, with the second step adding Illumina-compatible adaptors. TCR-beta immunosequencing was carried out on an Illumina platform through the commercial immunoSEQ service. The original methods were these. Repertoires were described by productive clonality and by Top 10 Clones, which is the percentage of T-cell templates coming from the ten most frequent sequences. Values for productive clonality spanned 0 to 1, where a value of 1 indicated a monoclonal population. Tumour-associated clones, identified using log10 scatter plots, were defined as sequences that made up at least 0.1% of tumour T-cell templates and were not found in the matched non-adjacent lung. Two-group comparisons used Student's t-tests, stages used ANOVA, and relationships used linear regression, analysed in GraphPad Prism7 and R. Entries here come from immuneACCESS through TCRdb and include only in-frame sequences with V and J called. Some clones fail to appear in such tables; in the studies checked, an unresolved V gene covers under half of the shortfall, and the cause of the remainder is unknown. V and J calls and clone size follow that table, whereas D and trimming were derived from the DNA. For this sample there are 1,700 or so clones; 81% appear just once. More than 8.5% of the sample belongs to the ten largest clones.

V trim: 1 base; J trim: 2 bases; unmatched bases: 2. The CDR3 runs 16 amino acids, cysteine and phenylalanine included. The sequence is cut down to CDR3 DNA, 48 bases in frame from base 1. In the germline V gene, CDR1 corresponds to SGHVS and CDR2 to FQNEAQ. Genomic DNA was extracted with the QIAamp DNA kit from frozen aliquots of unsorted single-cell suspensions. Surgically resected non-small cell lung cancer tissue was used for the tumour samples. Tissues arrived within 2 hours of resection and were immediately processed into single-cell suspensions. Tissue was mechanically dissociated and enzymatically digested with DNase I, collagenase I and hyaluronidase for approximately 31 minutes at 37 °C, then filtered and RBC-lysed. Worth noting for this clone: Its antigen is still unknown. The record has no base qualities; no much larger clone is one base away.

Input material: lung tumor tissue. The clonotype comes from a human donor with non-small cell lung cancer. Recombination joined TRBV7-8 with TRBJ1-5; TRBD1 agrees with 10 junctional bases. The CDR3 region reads CASSLGQGARNQPQHF. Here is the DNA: TGTGCCAGCAGCTTAGGACAGGGGGCGCGCAATCAGCCCCAGCATTTT.